Sequencing of this T cell receptor beta chain was carried out in a study of T cell changes during pregnancy in multiple sclerosis. The length of the CDR3 is 18 residues. Germline CDR1 reads SGHTS; CDR2 reads YDEGEE. After removal of 0 bases from V and 3 bases from J, the junction contained 5 bases not matched to a gene. Generated by immunoSEQ multiplex PCR, the TCRdb table keeps only in-frame clones and is missing some. The sample carries 40,000 or so clones, 91% recorded once. The sequence came from a female donor with multiple sclerosis, enrolled in a pregnancy study. This chain connects TRBV5-8 to TRBJ2-1, with 14 bases that match TRBD2. Source: CD8+ T cells from peripheral blood mononuclear cells, taken in the second trimester of pregnancy. CDR3 protein: CASSLGTSGGTYYNEQFF. The CDR3 nucleotides are TGTGCCAGCAGCTTGGGGACTAGCGGGGGGACCTACTACAATGAGCAGTTCTTC. Full variable domain (remainder filled in from reference TRBV5-8 and TRBJ2-1): EAGVTQSPTHLIKTRGQQATLRCSPISGHTSVYWYQQALGLGLQFLLWYDEGEERNRGNFPPRFSGRQFPNYSSELNVNALELEDSALYLCASSLGTSGGTYYNEQFFGPGTRLTVL.